This T cell receptor (beta chain) was sequenced for a study of blood T cell repertoires in COVID-19. Study context: T cells, B-cell-depleted T cells, or PBMCs supplied cDNA or gDNA.

As originally analysed: It was from reference gene primer amplification that nucleated cell counts were estimated. Profiling relied on immunoSEQ multiplex PCR, and the TCRdb table lists in-frame clones only, not all of them. That table furnishes V, J and clone size, whereas the DNA furnished D and trimming. The sample yields 220,000 or so clones, around 82% seen once. Germline trimming cut 2 bases from V and 10 bases from J; bases unmatched to any gene: 8. Germline V gene sequence: CDR1 SQVTM, CDR2 ANQGSEA. CDR3 length equals 13 residues. The clonotype comes from a woman aged 55 to 70 with acute or convalescent COVID-19. The sequencing input was peripheral blood. This chain links TRBV29-1 with TRBJ1-1; TRBD1 aligns across 9 bases. CDR3 DNA sequence: TGCAGCGTTGAATCCCCGGGACAGGGTAGAGCTTTCTTT. Its protein product is CSVESPGQGRAFF.